This T cell receptor (beta chain) was identified in a study of identical twins' blood T cells. Findings and limits, study-wide: Top TCRbeta clonotypes were shared more with twin than unrelated donors.

In its sample, this clonotype was seen a few times. No antigen is known for it. TCRdb independently ran MiXCR on the 5' RACE reads; one entry per CDR3 protein. The data hold fewer than 450,000 distinct CDR3 sequences, with around 30% observed a single time. Three pairs of healthy female monozygous twins were the donors. This CDR3 contains 15 residues. Trimming removed 2 bases from V and 4 bases from J, with 12 bases in between. In germline, CDR1 is SGHTA, CDR2 FQGNSA. This receptor was taken from a woman between 18 and 50 years old in good health. Sequenced sample: PBMCs. This chain joins TRBV7-2 and TRBJ1-5; D is unresolved. The CDR3 sequence is CASSLQAPANQPQHF. Here the CDR3 DNA reads TGTGCCAGCAGCTTACAAGCGCCGGCGAATCAGCCCCAGCATTTT.